This record concerns one T cell receptor (beta chain) sequence. One junction end disagrees with the germline gene, perhaps due to a read error. Amplification of TCR alpha and beta CDR3 regions from RNA used iRepertoire nested multiplex PCR. Using its own MiXCR run on the multiplex PCR reads, TCRdb lists one record per CDR3 protein. Among 150,000 to 200,000 distinct CDR3 sequences listed, about 46% were seen once. The data were obtained in a study of glioma-infiltrating T cells. This CDR3 is built from 13 residues. Germline V gene data show CDR1 as MDHEN and CDR2 as SYDVKM. The receptor was isolated from a human donor with low-grade glioma or glioblastoma, undergoing nonglioma brain surgery, or in good health (not recorded which). The sample consisted of glioma tissue, nonneoplastic brain tissue, or PBMCs (not recorded which). The J gene is TRBJ2-1, the V gene TRBV28; unclear D gene. The J call could be wrong; TRBJ1-2 is a better fit for the DNA end. The CDR3 is CASSPRGRYVYTF. The CDR3 DNA reads TGTGCCAGCAGTCCAAGAGGGAGGTATGTCTACACCTTC.